These T cell receptor beta chains were read from a single sample in a study of response to subunit inactivated influenza vaccine. Each CDR3 protein gets one entry after TCRdb re-called the RT-PCR reads with MiXCR. The sample gives around 650,000 distinct CDR3 sequences, 15% to 18% of which show up once; under 14% is in the top ten. The sample consisted of PBMCs from blood, taken roughly 12 days after vaccination. These receptor sequences come from a man in his fifties or sixties who received an inactivated influenza vaccine. Both conserved end residues are part of each CDR3. The D gene is left open where the match is weak. Part of the rows lack a size; the others show once, few, many or a class for expanded clones.

V	D	J	size	DNA	CDR3
TRBV28	NA	TRBJ2-7	NA	TGTGCCAGCAGTGAGTTGTGGAATGAGCAGTACTTC	CASSELWNEQYF
TRBV3-1	NA	TRBJ2-1	few	TGTGCCAGCAGCCTTGCCCGGACTGGATACAATGAGCAGTTCTTC	CASSLARTGYNEQFF
TRBV7-2	TRBD2	TRBJ2-2	NA	TGTGCCAGCATCCCCGGGGGGAGCGTGAACACCGGGGAGCTGTTTTTT	CASIPGGSVNTGELFF
TRBV11-2	NA	TRBJ1-6	NA	TGTGCCAGCAGCTTATCCGGACACCAAGCGCGATCACCCCTCCACTTT	CASSLSGHQARSPLHF
TRBV7-2	NA	TRBJ2-3	few	TGTGCCAGCAGCTTAGGAGGACCTTGGGATACGCAGTATTTT	CASSLGGPWDTQYF
TRBV12-5	TRBD1	TRBJ2-2	NA	TGTGCTAGTGGTTTTCTTGGTGGGACAGTAAACACCGGGGAGCTGTTTTTT	CASGFLGGTVNTGELFF
TRBV4-3	NA	TRBJ1-2	NA	TGCGCCAGCAGCCAAGAAGTCACAGCAGTATCTTCTAACTATGGCTACACCTTC	CASSQEVTAVSSNYGYTF
TRBV28	NA	TRBJ2-2	NA	TGTGCCAGCACCCCCCCCTTCGGGGAGCTGTTTTTT	CASTPPFGELFF
TRBV12-3/TRBV12-4	TRBD2	TRBJ2-1	NA	TGTGCCAGCAGGCCCGGGACTAGCGGATACAATGAGCAGTTCTTC	CASRPGTSGYNEQFF
TRBV5-1	NA	TRBJ1-5	few	TGCGCCAGCAGCTTGGCCCGGATAAGGGCTAGCAATCAGCCCCAGCATTTT	CASSLARIRASNQPQHF
TRBV7-2	NA	TRBJ1-6	many	TGTGCCAGCACCCTCTCGGCAGTTAATTCACCCCTCCACTTT	CASTLSAVNSPLHF
TRBV4-2	NA	TRBJ2-1	NA	TGTGCCAGCAGCCAAGGGTCCCCGGCTGAGCAGTTCTTC	CASSQGSPAEQFF
TRBV29-1	NA	TRBJ2-1	few	TGCAGCGTTGAAGATCGGACATACAATGAGCAGTTCTTC	CSVEDRTYNEQFF
TRBV7-3	TRBD2	TRBJ2-1	NA	TGTGCCAGCAGCTTAGACCGAGGGACTAGCGGGAGGGCCCTAGACTATGAGCAGTTCTTC	CASSLDRGTSGRALDYEQFF
TRBV7-9	TRBD2	TRBJ2-5	few	TGTGCCAGCAGCTTAGCGAAACGGGGGGGCCTTGAGACCCAGTACTTC	CASSLAKRGGLETQYF
TRBV7-2	NA	TRBJ2-7	few	TGTGCCAGCAGCCGGCGGGGGACAGATACCTACGAGCAGTACTTC	CASSRRGTDTYEQYF
TRBV4-1	NA	TRBJ2-1	few	TGCGCCAGCAGCCAAGTTGGTGGGGGGGGGGCCCGATTCTTC	CASSQVGGGGARFF
TRBV7-2	NA	TRBJ2-1	few	TGTGCCAGCAGCTTAGTAGTTTCGGACAATGAGCAGTTCTTC	CASSLVVSDNEQFF
TRBV7-9	TRBD2	TRBJ2-1	few	TGTGCCAGCAGCTTCCGGGAGGGCCCCTACAATGAGCAGTTCTTC	CASSFREGPYNEQFF
TRBV19	TRBD1	TRBJ2-3	NA	TGTGCCAGTAGTCAGAGGGGGCGTGATACGCAGTATTTT	CASSQRGRDTQYF
TRBV28	TRBD2	TRBJ2-5	NA	TGTGCCAGCAGTACTAGCGGGGGCTCCAGGGGAGAGACCCAGTACTTC	CASSTSGGSRGETQYF
TRBV18	NA	TRBJ2-3	few	TGTGCCAGCTCACCTCGGACTTTCACAGATACGCAGTATTTT	CASSPRTFTDTQYF